This T cell receptor (beta chain) was sequenced during a study of T cells in Graves' hyperthyroidism and ophthalmopathy. Overall study context: Before treatment of any kind, peripheral blood was taken at initial diagnosis.

PBMCs were sourced from more than 9 ml fresh peripheral blood. The CDR3 regions of TCR beta were amplified from RNA transcripts. The TCR CDR3 first-round RT-PCR relied on the HTBI primer set. MiXCR was run by TCRdb on the multiplex PCR reads, yielding one entry per CDR3 protein. The repertoire includes 300,000 to 450,000 distinct CDR3 sequences, 15% to 17% of them detected once, and 28% sits in the top ten. Findings of the study overall: Researchers found most expanded thyroid clonotypes above 0.001 in blood as well. From stable hyperthyroidism, ophthalmopathy was set apart by a 13 V-J model.

Trimming cost V 0 bases and J 0 bases, with 6 bases left between them. The CDR3 is made up of 14 amino acids. The germline CDR1 and CDR2 sequences are SQVTM and ANQGSEA. This clonotype was observed a handful of times. Its target is unknown. The clonotype comes from a young woman with Graves' hyperthyroidism that later progressed to Graves' ophthalmopathy. J is TRBJ1-3 and V is TRBV29-1; D gene unclear. Specimen: blood. CDR3 in DNA: TGCAGCGTTGAAGACGGCCGCTCTGGAAACACCATATATTTT. Translation gives CSVEDGRSGNTIYF.